The rows below give T cell receptor beta chains drawn from one sample of a study of T cell changes during pregnancy in multiple sclerosis. The method was immunoSEQ multiplex PCR; TCRdb's version includes in-frame clones alone and lacks a portion of them. Of tens of thousands of clones listed, roughly nine tenths are singletons. The material sequenced was CD8+ T cells from peripheral blood mononuclear cells, taken before pregnancy. Receptors were obtained from a female donor with multiple sclerosis, enrolled in a pregnancy study. CDR3s include the opening cysteine and the closing phenylalanine or tryptophan. The D gene is left open where the match is weak. A row's size may be missing; if present it is once, few, many or a size class.

v_call	clone_size	d_call	j_call	cdr3_nt	cdr3_aa
TRBV9	-	TRBD1	TRBJ2-7	TGTGCCAGCAGCGCACTCGACAGGGGCCTAATCGAGCAGTACTTC	CASSALDRGLIEQYF
TRBV7-3	-	-	TRBJ1-1	TGTGCCAGCAGCTCTGGGAGGCACCACTTT	CASSSGRHHF
TRBV29-1	-	-	TRBJ2-7	TGCAGCGTTGAAGACTCCGCCTACGAGCAGTACTTC	CSVEDSAYEQYF
TRBV27	-	TRBD2	TRBJ2-7	TGTGCCAGCAGTGTGACTAGCGGCTTGATCTTGGAGCAGTACTTC	CASSVTSGLILEQYF
TRBV7-9	-	-	TRBJ1-1	TGTGCCAGCAGCGCAGGCCCTGGGGGCCCCACTGAAGCTTTCTTT	CASSAGPGGPTEAFF
TRBV29-1	-	-	TRBJ2-1	TGCAGCGTCCTTACAGGGAACGCATACAATGAGCAGTTCTTC	CSVLTGNAYNEQFF
TRBV27	-	-	TRBJ2-1	TGTGCCAGCAGTTCTCGGGATACCTACAATGAGCAGTTCTTC	CASSSRDTYNEQFF
TRBV30	-	-	TRBJ1-4	TGTGCCTGGAGTGCAGGGAATGAAAAACTGTTTTTT	CAWSAGNEKLFF
TRBV29-1	-	TRBD2	TRBJ2-3	TGCAGCGTTGACCCTAGCGGGATTGCAGATACGCAGTATTTT	CSVDPSGIADTQYF
TRBV7-2	-	-	TRBJ1-1	TGTGCCAGCAGCTTAGACCGGGGAGGCTCTGAAGCTTTCTTT	CASSLDRGGSEAFF
TRBV9	-	-	TRBJ2-7	TGTGCCAGCAGCTCGCCCCTTAGCTACGAGCAGTACTTC	CASSSPLSYEQYF
TRBV7-9	-	-	TRBJ2-1	TGTGCCAGCAGCCTCGACAGGACAGAGCAGTTCTTC	CASSLDRTEQFF
TRBV5-1	-	-	TRBJ2-1	TGCGCCAGCAGCTTGGAGGGGGAGTGGTACAATGAGCAGTTCTTC	CASSLEGEWYNEQFF
TRBV10-2	-	TRBD2	TRBJ2-7	TGCGCCAGCAGTGACGCCCTGCAGGGGCTAGCGGGAGTCTACGAGCAGTACTTC	CASSDALQGLAGVYEQYF
TRBV5-8	-	TRBD1	TRBJ1-2	TGTGCCAGCAACCATCTGACAGACAGGGCCCATGGCTACACCTTC	CASNHLTDRAHGYTF
TRBV20-1	-	-	TRBJ2-7	TGCAGTGCTAGAGACCAGGGATTGGAGTACTTC	CSARDQGLEYF
TRBV4-1	few	-	TRBJ1-1	TGCGCCAGCAGCCCTACGGGGGGCGGGACTGAAGCTTTCTTT	CASSPTGGGTEAFF
TRBV5-8	-	-	TRBJ2-1	TGTGCCAGCAAGGTGGGAGCGAGTAGGAATGAGCAGTTCTTC	CASKVGASRNEQFF
TRBV5-8	-	-	TRBJ2-7	TGTGCCAGCAGCTTGGTGGCGGGCATAACTTACGAGCAGTACTTC	CASSLVAGITYEQYF
TRBV10-2	-	-	TRBJ1-5	TGCGCCAGCAGTGAGCCCCCGACAGGATTCGGACAGCCCCAGCATTTT	CASSEPPTGFGQPQHF
TRBV5-1	-	TRBD2	TRBJ2-2	TGCGCCAGCAGCTTAGCGGGAGCGATCACCGGGGAGCTGTTTTTT	CASSLAGAITGELFF
TRBV27	-	-	TRBJ1-1	TGTGCCAGCAGTTTGTATGCAGGGGCGAACACTGAAGCTTTCTTT	CASSLYAGANTEAFF
TRBV7-6	once	TRBD2	TRBJ2-7	TGTGCCAGCAGTCGGCTAGCGGACTACGAGCAGTACTTC	CASSRLADYEQYF
TRBV5-4	-	-	TRBJ2-5	TGTGCCAGCAGCTCTTTGAACGAGAAGACCCAGTACTTC	CASSSLNEKTQYF
TRBV19	-	-	TRBJ2-1	TGTGCCAGTAGTCCCTCCCCCCGGGACTCCCCAAGGGAGCAGTTCTTC	CASSPSPRDSPREQFF
TRBV19	-	TRBD1	TRBJ2-2	TGTGCCACCGGACAGGGCGGTGCCACCGGGGAGCTGTTTTTT	CATGQGGATGELFF
TRBV2	-	-	TRBJ2-3	TGTGCCAGCAAAGGGGCAGATACGCAGTATTTT	CASKGADTQYF
TRBV28	once	-	TRBJ1-4	TGTGCCAGCACCGACGCGAGGGCGGAGGATGAAAAACTGTTTTTT	CASTDARAEDEKLFF
TRBV4-2	-	-	TRBJ2-1	TGTGCCAGCAGCCAACCAGGGGTAATCACCTACAATGAGCAGTTCTTC	CASSQPGVITYNEQFF
TRBV11-2	-	-	TRBJ2-5	TGTGCCAGCAGCTTAGAAGAGCAAGAGACCCAGTACTTC	CASSLEEQETQYF
TRBV19	-	TRBD1	TRBJ1-1	TGTGCCAGTAGTATGATGACAGGGGGCGCTCGGAACACTGAAGCTTTCTTT	CASSMMTGGARNTEAFF
TRBV6-6	medium-sized	TRBD1	TRBJ1-2	TGTGCCAGCAGTTACTCGACAGGGGGCTTTCATGGCTACACCTTC	CASSYSTGGFHGYTF
TRBV19	once	-	TRBJ2-1	TGTGCCAGTAGTGTTGTGGTAGCGCCATACAATGAGCAGTTCTTC	CASSVVVAPYNEQFF
TRBV10-2	-	-	TRBJ1-1	TGCGCCAGCGGGAGGAACGCTGAAGCTTTCTTT	CASGRNAEAFF
TRBV19	-	-	TRBJ2-2	TGTGCCAGTAGCGGGGAACAGGGTGTGACCGGGGAGCTGTTTTTT	CASSGEQGVTGELFF
TRBV2	-	-	TRBJ2-7	TGTGCCAGCAGTGCCACCTTGGGGGCTAGGGACGAGCAGTACTTC	CASSATLGARDEQYF
TRBV29-1	-	-	TRBJ2-2	TGCAGCATAGAGACAGAGAACACCGGGGAGCTGTTTTTT	CSIETENTGELFF
TRBV9	once	TRBD2	TRBJ2-5	TGTGCCAGCAGCGTAGGATTACTAGCGGGAGGTGAAGAGACCCAGTACTTC	CASSVGLLAGGEETQYF
TRBV6-1	-	TRBD1	TRBJ1-2	TGTGCCAGCAGTGAAATCCTAGGGACAGCTGGGAATGGCTACACCTTC	CASSEILGTAGNGYTF
TRBV4-3	-	TRBD1	TRBJ2-5	TGCGCCAGCAGCCTGGACAGGGGCCCAGGAGAGACCCAGTACTTC	CASSLDRGPGETQYF
TRBV11-2	-	-	TRBJ1-1	TGTGCCAGCAGCCGATTGATGGGGCAGAACACTGAAGCTTTCTTT	CASSRLMGQNTEAFF
TRBV5-1	-	-	TRBJ1-1	TGCGCCAGCAGATCTCCTACGGGGGAGAACACTGAAGCTTTCTTT	CASRSPTGENTEAFF
TRBV9	-	TRBD1	TRBJ2-7	TGTGCCGGCAGCCCCCGGGACAGGGAGTACGAGCAGTACTTC	CAGSPRDREYEQYF
TRBV27	-	-	TRBJ2-1	TGTGCCAGCAGCTATTCCGGCGGGACCATCTCCTACAATGAGCAGTTCTTC	CASSYSGGTISYNEQFF
TRBV27	-	-	TRBJ1-5	TGTGCCAGCAGTTTAGGGACGGGAGGGGGGCCCCAGCATTTT	CASSLGTGGGPQHF
TRBV7-6	-	TRBD1	TRBJ2-6	TGTGCCAGCAGCCTGACAGGGGGGGGGACCTCTGGGGCCAACGTCCTGACTTTC	CASSLTGGGTSGANVLTF
TRBV19	once	-	TRBJ2-1	TGTGCCAGTAGTACGAGCTCCTACAATGAGCAGTTCTTC	CASSTSSYNEQFF
TRBV7-2	-	TRBD2	TRBJ2-7	TGTGCCAGCAGCTTAGCCCCGGGACTAGCGGGCGTCTATGTCTCCTACGAGCAGTACTTC	CASSLAPGLAGVYVSYEQYF
TRBV7-8	-	-	TRBJ2-7	TGTGCCAGCAGCTTAGAACGGGGCGGGACGAGCTCCTACGAGCAGTACTTC	CASSLERGGTSSYEQYF
TRBV18	-	TRBD1	TRBJ2-3	TGTGCCAGCTCACCCGACAGGGTGGATACGCAGTATTTT	CASSPDRVDTQYF